The 19 T cell receptor beta chains below were found in one sample sequenced in a study of shared clonotypes between healthy human individuals. The assay was immunoSEQ multiplex PCR, and TCRdb's table has in-frame clones only and misses some. The table shows around 700,000 clones, with 74% occurring only once. Sequenced sample: memory CD4+ T cells sorted from blood. Noted subset: CD45RA-negative fraction. The source of these receptors is a woman aged 25 to 39 in good health.

V usage is TRBV23-1 and J usage is TRBJ1-2; maybe TRBD1 (6 bases). TRBV23-1 belongs to the ORF category, with a function that is uncertain. Between the trimmed V and J ends, which lost 0 bases and 3 bases, there was a span of 14 bases. There are 16 residues in the CDR3. CDR3 coding DNA: TGCGCCAGCAGTCAATCGGCCCCAGGGGTGGACTATGGCTACACCTTC. Translation gives CASSQSAPGVDYGYTF.

The V gene is TRBV5-1, the J gene TRBJ2-7; TRBD1 might be the D (5 bases). Germline CDR1 SGHRS, CDR2 YFSETQ. The V end was cut by 5 bases, the J end by 5 bases, with 20 bases between. The CDR3 consists of 15 residues. CDR3 nucleotide sequence: TGCGCCAGCAGGGGCTCTGGCAGGGCTAACGACGAGCAGTACTTC. Protein product: CASRGSGRANDEQYF. The complete variable domain, with remaining parts taken from reference TRBV5-1 and TRBJ2-7, reads KAGVTQTPRYLIKTRGQQVTLSCSPISGHRSVSWYQQTPGQGLQFLFEYFSETQRNKGNFPGRFSGRQFSNSRSEMNVSTLELGDSALYLCASRGSGRANDEQYFGPGTRLTVT.

The chain links TRBV5-4 to TRBJ2-5, with D unresolved. The germline V gene encodes CDR1 SGHNT and CDR2 YYREEE (reference sequence). The CDR3 runs 14 residues. The V end lost 3 bases, the J end lost 4 bases, and 13 bases lay between the germline ends. The CDR3 sequence is CASSSVTERETQYF. The CDR3 coding sequence is TGTGCCAGCAGCTCCGTTACGGAGAGAGAGACCCAGTACTTC.

The rearrangement links TRBV6-5 to TRBJ1-5, with 9 bases lining up with TRBD1. This CDR3 comprises 15 residues. Trimming at V came to 0 bases and at J to 6 bases, leaving 3 bases not matched to a gene. Germline values: CDR1 MNHEY, CDR2 SVGAGI. CDR3 nucleotides: TGTGCCAGCAGTTACTCCCACAGGGGGCTTCAGCCCCAGCATTTT. Its translation is CASSYSHRGLQPQHF.

In this sample, this clone turned up once. This chain links TRBV28 with TRBJ1-2; 12 nucleotides line up with TRBD1. CDR3 length equals 19 residues. Trimming at V came to 1 base and at J to 2 bases, leaving 11 bases not matched to a gene. Germline V gives CDR1 MDHEN, CDR2 SYDVKM. The CDR3 here is CASSLSPRDRGRANYGYTF. The CDR3 DNA reads TGTGCCAGCAGTTTATCACCGAGGGACAGGGGGCGGGCGAACTATGGCTACACCTTC.

Many counts were recorded for this clone. The chain links TRBV20-1 to TRBJ2-7; D remains unclear. From germline, CDR1 is DFQATT and CDR2 SNEGSKA (reference sequence). V was clipped by 3 bases and J by 3 bases, with 6 bases between them. This CDR3 has 11 amino acids. CDR3 nucleotide sequence: TGCAGTGCTAGCCCCTTCTACGAGCAGTACTTC. As protein: CSASPFYEQYF.

This chain joins TRBV7-2 and TRBJ2-3; the D is unclear. Trimming took off 5 bases at V and 7 bases at J, with 10 bases between the two ends. Germline assignment: CDR1 SGHTA and CDR2 FQGNSA. This CDR3 has 12 residues. For the CDR3, the DNA is TGTGCCAGCAGCACAACGTCTCATACGCAGTATTTT. Its protein is CASSTTSHTQYF.

V is TRBV5-5 and J is TRBJ1-1; D not certain. The CDR3 covers 12 residues. The germline V gene encodes CDR1 SGHKS and CDR2 YYEKEE (reference sequence). Trimming cost V 0 bases and J 10 bases, with 10 bases left between them. The CDR3: CASSLDEVSAFF. The CDR3 DNA sequence: TGTGCCAGCAGCTTGGATGAGGTTTCAGCTTTCTTT.

This chain uses TRBV6-5 with TRBJ2-5, with D possibly being TRBD1 (5 bases). Germline lookup yields CDR1 MNHEY and CDR2 SVGAGI. The CDR3 sequence is 15 residues long. The V end lost 2 bases, the J end lost 14 bases, and 24 bases lay between the germline ends. DNA of the CDR3: TGTGCCAGCAGTTACGGTTTGGATGCTCGGACAAGGAAATACTTC. This encodes CASSYGLDARTRKYF.

This sequence joins TRBV7-2 and TRBJ2-7, with unresolved D. Trimming took off 1 base at V and 2 bases at J, with 3 bases between the two ends. This CDR3 comprises 12 residues. In germline, CDR1 is SGHTA, CDR2 FQGNSA. The CDR3 coding sequence is TGTGCCAGCAGCTTAGGAGCCTACGAGCAGTACTTC. Translated: CASSLGAYEQYF.

The chain is built from TRBV6-1 and TRBJ1-5; TRBD1 is a possible D gene (6 bases). CDR1 MNHNS and CDR2 SASEGT come from the germline V gene. Trimming took 6 bases from V and 5 from J, leaving 11 bases between them. The CDR3 has 13 residues. The CDR3 spells CASRETGDQPQHF. For the CDR3, the DNA is TGTGCCAGCAGGGAGACAGGAGATCAGCCCCAGCATTTT.

CDR3 coding DNA: TGCAGCGTGGGGGACACTGAAGCTTTCTTT. It yields the protein CSVGDTEAFF. The chain couples TRBV20-1 to TRBJ1-1, with D perhaps TRBD1 (5 bases). The CDR3 is 10 residues long. Germline CDR1 DFQATT, CDR2 SNEGSKA (reference sequence).

Details on this clone: The same CDR3 arises from other DNA sequences in this sample as well. This chain connects TRBV5-1 to TRBJ1-4; D remains unclear. V was pared by 2 bases and J by 5 bases, with 10 bases between. The length of the CDR3 is 14 residues. From germline, CDR1 is SGHRS and CDR2 YFSETQ. As DNA, the CDR3 is TGCGCCAGCAGCTTTTGGGGTTACAATGAAAAACTGTTTTTT. Translating it yields CASSFWGYNEKLFF.

The gene calls are TRBV6-4 and TRBJ1-1; 12 bases line up with TRBD1. Trimming cost V 4 bases and J 0 bases; bases outside gene matches: 6. This CDR3 comprises 17 residues. Germline V CDR1 and CDR2: MRHNA, SNTAGT. This chain's CDR3 is CASSVPGQGAVNTEAFF. CDR3 in DNA: TGTGCCAGCAGTGTCCCGGGACAGGGGGCGGTGAACACTGAAGCTTTCTTT.

This clone occurred a few times. This chain's CDR3 is CASSLRDRVMNTGELFF. As DNA, the CDR3 is TGTGCCAGCAGTTTACGTGACAGGGTGATGAACACCGGGGAGCTGTTTTTT. The chain has TRBV28 and TRBJ2-2, with TRBD1 matching over 7 bases. Germline V CDR1 and CDR2: MDHEN, SYDVKM. The CDR3 has 17 amino acids. The J segment lost 1 base and the V segment lost 2 bases, leaving 7 bases of the junction unmatched.

This clone was seen once. This chain connects TRBV7-4 to TRBJ1-5; 9 positions match TRBD1. CDR1 and CDR2 from the germline V gene are SGHVT and SQSDAQ. The CDR3 is 16 residues long. V shed 4 bases, J shed 4 bases, and the junction held 8 bases outside the gene matches. In nucleotides, the CDR3 is TGTGCCAGCAGCTCCTTGGGACAGGGACATAATCAGCCCCAGCATTTT. Amino acids: CASSSLGQGHNQPQHF.

This clone has ten or more counts. The rearrangement uses TRBV5-1 and TRBJ2-5, with 12 positions matching TRBD2. Germline lookup yields CDR1 SGHRS and CDR2 YFSETQ. J lost 4 bases, V lost 5 bases, and 6 bases had no gene match. CDR3 length: 15 amino acids. For the CDR3, the DNA is TGCGCCAGCAGACCGCTAGCGGGAGGGGGAGAGACCCAGTACTTC. Translation: CASRPLAGGGETQYF.

This chain joins TRBV5-4 and TRBJ1-3; D possibly corresponds to TRBD1 (5 bases). Trimming took 3 bases from V and 0 from J, leaving 10 bases between them. CDR3 length: 15 amino acids. Germline CDR1 and CDR2: SGHNT and YYREEE (reference sequence). This CDR3 reads CASSSRGRSGNTIYF. DNA of the CDR3: TGTGCCAGCAGCTCCCGGGGCCGCTCTGGAAACACCATATATTTT. The complete variable domain, with remaining parts taken from reference TRBV5-4 and TRBJ1-3, reads ETGVTQSPTHLIKTRGQQVTLRCSSQSGHNTVSWYQQALGQGPQFIFQYYREEENGRGNFPPRFSGLQFPNYSSELNVNALELDDSALYLCASSSRGRSGNTIYFGEGSWLTVV.

The V gene is TRBV5-1, the J gene TRBJ2-7; D is tentatively TRBD1 or TRBD2 (5 bases each). Trimming removed 2 bases from V and 7 bases from J, with 16 bases in between. This CDR3 comprises 14 residues. Germline V gene sequence: CDR1 SGHRS, CDR2 YFSETQ. CDR3 nucleotide sequence: TGCGCCAGCAGCTTTGAGGGGCCGTCTCGGGAGCAGTACTTC. It specifies CASSFEGPSREQYF.